This T cell receptor beta chain was recovered during a study of Ad26.COV2.S vaccination and SARS-CoV-2 variants. The assay was immunoSEQ multiplex PCR, and TCRdb's table has in-frame clones only and misses some. The data hold around 450,000 clones, with 80% to 95% observed a single time. V shed 9 bases and J shed 5 bases, with 11 bases lying between them. From germline, CDR1 is SNHLY and CDR2 FYNNEI. This CDR3 has 12 residues. Treatment here: some 20 received Ad26.COV2.S at low or high dose, single or two shots; several received placebo; per-sample allocation not given. Sampling was done on day 63 after the first vaccine or placebo injection.

The receptor was derived from a person between 18 and 65 years old who received the Ad26.COV2.S COVID-19 vaccine or a placebo. The chain carries TRBV2 and TRBJ1-5; D gene ambiguous. The sample in question was peripheral blood, obtained in a trial of Ad26.COV2.S vaccine versus placebo. This chain's CDR3 is CASRGRDQPQHF. The CDR3 bases are TGTGCCAGTCGAGGGAGGGATCAGCCCCAGCATTTT.